Described below is a single TCR beta chain sequence and its context. What it binds is not known. RNA extraction and reverse transcription yielded cDNA as sequencing template. Profiled with immunoSEQ multiplex PCR; TCRdb holds only in-frame clones, not every one. The sample records some 210,000 clones, 50% to 60% being singletons. The V and J ends lost 5 bases and 2 bases respectively, with 9 bases between them. Germline CDR1 and CDR2: MNHNS and SASEGT. CDR3 length equals 13 residues. These data come from a study of CD8+ T cells in alopecia areata. Study-level points and caveats: Higher clonality and more expanded CD8+ clones appeared in lesional than normal scalp.

The sample here was CD4+ T cells sorted from blood, taken at week 0. The source is a human donor with alopecia areata. This sequence joins TRBV6-1 and TRBJ1-1; D ambiguous. Written as DNA, the CDR3 is TGTGCCAGCAGTCGATCGGACAACACTGAAGCTTTCTTT. This codes for CASSRSDNTEAFF.